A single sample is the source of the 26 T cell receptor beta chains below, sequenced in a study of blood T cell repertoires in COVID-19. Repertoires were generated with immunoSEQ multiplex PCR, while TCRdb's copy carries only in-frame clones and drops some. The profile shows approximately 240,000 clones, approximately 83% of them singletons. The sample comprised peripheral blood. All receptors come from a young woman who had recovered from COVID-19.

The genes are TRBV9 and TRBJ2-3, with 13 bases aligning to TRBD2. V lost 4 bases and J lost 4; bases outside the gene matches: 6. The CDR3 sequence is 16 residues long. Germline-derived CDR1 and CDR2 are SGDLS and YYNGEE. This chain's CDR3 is CASSLVGLAGPDTQYF. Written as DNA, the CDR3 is TGTGCCAGCAGCTTAGTGGGACTAGCGGGACCAGATACGCAGTATTTT. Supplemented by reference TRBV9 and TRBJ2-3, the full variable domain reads DSGVTQTPKHLITATGQRVTLRCSPRSGDLSVYWYQQSLDQGLQFLIQYYNGEERAKGNILERFSAQQFPDLHSELNLSSLELGDSALYFCASSLVGLAGPDTQYFGPGTRLTVL.

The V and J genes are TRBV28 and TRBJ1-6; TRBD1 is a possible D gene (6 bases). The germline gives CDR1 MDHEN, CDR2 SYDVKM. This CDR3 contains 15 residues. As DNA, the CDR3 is TGTGCAACAAGAGGGGGGGGCGGTGGTAATTCACCCCTCCACTTT. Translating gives CATRGGGGGNSPLHF.

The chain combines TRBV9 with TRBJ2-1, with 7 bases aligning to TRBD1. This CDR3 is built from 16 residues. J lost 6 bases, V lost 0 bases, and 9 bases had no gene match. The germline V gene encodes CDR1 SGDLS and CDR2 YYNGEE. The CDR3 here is CASSVVSQAGGNEQFF. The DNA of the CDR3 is TGTGCCAGCAGCGTAGTATCGCAGGCAGGGGGCAATGAGCAGTTCTTC. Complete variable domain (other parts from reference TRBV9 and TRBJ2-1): DSGVTQTPKHLITATGQRVTLRCSPRSGDLSVYWYQQSLDQGLQFLIQYYNGEERAKGNILERFSAQQFPDLHSELNLSSLELGDSALYFCASSVVSQAGGNEQFFGPGTRLTVL.

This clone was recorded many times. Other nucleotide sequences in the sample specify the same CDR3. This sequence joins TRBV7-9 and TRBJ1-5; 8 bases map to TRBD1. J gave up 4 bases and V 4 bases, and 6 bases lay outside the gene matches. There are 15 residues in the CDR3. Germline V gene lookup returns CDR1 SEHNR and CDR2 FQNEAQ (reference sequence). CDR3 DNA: TGTGCCAGCAGCTCGGGACAGGATCTAAATCAGCCCCAGCATTTT. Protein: CASSSGQDLNQPQHF.

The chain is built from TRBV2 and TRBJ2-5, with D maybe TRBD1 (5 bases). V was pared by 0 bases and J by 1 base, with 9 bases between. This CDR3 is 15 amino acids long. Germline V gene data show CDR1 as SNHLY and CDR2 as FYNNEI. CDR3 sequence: CASSEAGRTQETQYF. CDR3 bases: TGTGCCAGCAGTGAAGCGGGGCGGACCCAAGAGACCCAGTACTTC.

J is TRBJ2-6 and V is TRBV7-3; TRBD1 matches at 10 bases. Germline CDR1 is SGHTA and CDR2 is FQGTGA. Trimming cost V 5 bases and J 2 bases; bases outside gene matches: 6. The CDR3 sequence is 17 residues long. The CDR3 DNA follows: TGTGCCAGCAGCCCGACAGGGGGCGCGGCTGGGGCCAACGTCCTGACTTTC. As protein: CASSPTGGAAGANVLTF.

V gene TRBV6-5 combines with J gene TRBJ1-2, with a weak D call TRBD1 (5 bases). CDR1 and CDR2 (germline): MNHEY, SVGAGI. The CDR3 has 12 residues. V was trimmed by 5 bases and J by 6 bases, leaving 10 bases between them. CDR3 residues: CASSTSGNGYTF. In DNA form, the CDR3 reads TGTGCCAGCAGTACCTCAGGGAATGGCTACACCTTC.

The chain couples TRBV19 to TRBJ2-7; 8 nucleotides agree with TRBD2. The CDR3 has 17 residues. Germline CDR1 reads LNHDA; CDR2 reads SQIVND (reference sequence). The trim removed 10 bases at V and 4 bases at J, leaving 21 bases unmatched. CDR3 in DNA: TGTGCCACCTCCGGGGGATTTGAGCGGGAGTACACGTACGAGCAGTACTTC. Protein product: CATSGGFEREYTYEQYF.

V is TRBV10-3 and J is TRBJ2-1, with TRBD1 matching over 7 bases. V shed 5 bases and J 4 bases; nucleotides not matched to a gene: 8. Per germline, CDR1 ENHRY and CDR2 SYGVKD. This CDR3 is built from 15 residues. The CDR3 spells CAISRTGQNYNEQFF. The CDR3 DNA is TGTGCCATCAGTCGGACGGGACAGAATTACAATGAGCAGTTCTTC.

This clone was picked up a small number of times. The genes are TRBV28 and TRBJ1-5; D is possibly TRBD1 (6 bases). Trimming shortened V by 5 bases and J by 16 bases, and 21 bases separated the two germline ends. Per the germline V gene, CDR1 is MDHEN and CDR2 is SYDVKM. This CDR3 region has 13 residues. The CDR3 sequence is CASSAPENRARHF. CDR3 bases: TGTGCCAGCAGTGCTCCGGAGAACAGGGCCCGTCATTTT.

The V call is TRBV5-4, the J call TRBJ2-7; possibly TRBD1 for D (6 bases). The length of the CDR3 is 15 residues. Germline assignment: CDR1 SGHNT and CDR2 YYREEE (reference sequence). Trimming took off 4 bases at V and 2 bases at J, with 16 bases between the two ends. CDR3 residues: CASSMDRPSPYEQYF. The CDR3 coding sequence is TGTGCCAGCAGCATGGACAGACCTTCCCCCTACGAGCAGTACTTC. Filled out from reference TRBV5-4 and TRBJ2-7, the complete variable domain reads ETGVTQSPTHLIKTRGQQVTLRCSSQSGHNTVSWYQQALGQGPQFIFQYYREEENGRGNFPPRFSGLQFPNYSSELNVNALELDDSALYLCASSMDRPSPYEQYFGPGTRLTVT.

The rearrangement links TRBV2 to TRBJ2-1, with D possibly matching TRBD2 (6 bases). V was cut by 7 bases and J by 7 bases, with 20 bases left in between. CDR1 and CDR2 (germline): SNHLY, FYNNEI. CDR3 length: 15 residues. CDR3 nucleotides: TGTGCCAGCAAAAATACACCGGGTGGAGGGAATGAGCAGTTCTTC. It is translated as CASKNTPGGGNEQFF.

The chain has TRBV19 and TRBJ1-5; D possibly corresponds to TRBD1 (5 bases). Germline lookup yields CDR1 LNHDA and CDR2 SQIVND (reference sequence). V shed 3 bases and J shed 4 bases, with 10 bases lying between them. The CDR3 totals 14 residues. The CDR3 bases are TGTGCCAGTAGTATCGGGGGAAAGAATCAGCCCCAGCATTTT. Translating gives CASSIGGKNQPQHF.

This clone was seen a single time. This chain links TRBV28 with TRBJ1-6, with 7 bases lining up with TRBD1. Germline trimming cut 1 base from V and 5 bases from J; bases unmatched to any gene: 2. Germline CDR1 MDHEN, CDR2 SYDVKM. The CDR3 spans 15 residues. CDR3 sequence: CASSLLTGNNSPLHF. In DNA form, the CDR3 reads TGTGCCAGCAGTTTATTGACAGGGAATAATTCACCCCTCCACTTT.

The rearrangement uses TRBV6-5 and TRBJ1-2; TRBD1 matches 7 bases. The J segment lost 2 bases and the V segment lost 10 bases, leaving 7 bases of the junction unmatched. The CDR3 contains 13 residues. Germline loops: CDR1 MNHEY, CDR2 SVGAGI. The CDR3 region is CATRDSANYGYTF. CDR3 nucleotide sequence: TGTGCCACCAGGGACAGCGCAAACTATGGCTACACCTTC.

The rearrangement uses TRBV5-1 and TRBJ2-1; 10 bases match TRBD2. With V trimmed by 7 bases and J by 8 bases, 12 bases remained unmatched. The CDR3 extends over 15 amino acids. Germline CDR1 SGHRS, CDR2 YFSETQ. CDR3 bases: TGCGCCAGCGGACAGCGGGAGGGCCTCATCGATGAGCAGTTCTTC. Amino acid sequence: CASGQREGLIDEQFF. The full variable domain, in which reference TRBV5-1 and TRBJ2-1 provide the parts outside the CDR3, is KAGVTQTPRYLIKTRGQQVTLSCSPISGHRSVSWYQQTPGQGLQFLFEYFSETQRNKGNFPGRFSGRQFSNSRSEMNVSTLELGDSALYLCASGQREGLIDEQFFGPGTRLTVL.

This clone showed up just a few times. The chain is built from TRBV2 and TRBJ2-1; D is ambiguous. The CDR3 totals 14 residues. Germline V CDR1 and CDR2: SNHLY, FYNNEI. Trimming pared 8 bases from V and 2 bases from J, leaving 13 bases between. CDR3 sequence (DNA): TGTGCCAGCTACCGCAGGCTGACCTACAATGAGCAGTTCTTC. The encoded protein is CASYRRLTYNEQFF.

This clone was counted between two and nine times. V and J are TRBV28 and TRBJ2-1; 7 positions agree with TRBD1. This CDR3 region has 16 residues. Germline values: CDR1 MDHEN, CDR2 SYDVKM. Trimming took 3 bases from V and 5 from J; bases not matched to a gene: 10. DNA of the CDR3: TGTGCCAGCAGTTTTGAGGGGGCGACGGAGAACAATGAGCAGTTCTTC. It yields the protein CASSFEGATENNEQFF.

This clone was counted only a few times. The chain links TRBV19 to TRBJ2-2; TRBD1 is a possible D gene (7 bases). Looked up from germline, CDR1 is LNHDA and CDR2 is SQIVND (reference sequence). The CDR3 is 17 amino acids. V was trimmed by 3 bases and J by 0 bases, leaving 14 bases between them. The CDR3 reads CASSMAGTATNTGELFF. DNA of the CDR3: TGTGCCAGTAGTATGGCGGGGACAGCAACGAACACCGGGGAGCTGTTTTTT.

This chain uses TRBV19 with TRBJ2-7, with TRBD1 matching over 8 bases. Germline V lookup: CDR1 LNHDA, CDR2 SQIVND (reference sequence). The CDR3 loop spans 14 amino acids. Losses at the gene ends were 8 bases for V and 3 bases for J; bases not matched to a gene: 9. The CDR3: CASGPGQVDYEQYF. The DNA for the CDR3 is TGTGCCAGTGGGCCGGGACAGGTCGACTACGAGCAGTACTTC.

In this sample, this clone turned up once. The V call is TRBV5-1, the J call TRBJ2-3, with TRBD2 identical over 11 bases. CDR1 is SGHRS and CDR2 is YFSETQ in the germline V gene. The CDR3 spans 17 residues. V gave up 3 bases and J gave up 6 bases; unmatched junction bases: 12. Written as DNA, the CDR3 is TGCGCCAGCAGCTCCGCAGTAGCGGGAGGGTCTTCTGATACGCAGTATTTT. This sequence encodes CASSSAVAGGSSDTQYF.

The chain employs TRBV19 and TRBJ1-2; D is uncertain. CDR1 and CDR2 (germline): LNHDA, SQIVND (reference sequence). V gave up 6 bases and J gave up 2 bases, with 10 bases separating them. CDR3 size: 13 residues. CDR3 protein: CASREEYNYGYTF. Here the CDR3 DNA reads TGTGCCAGTAGAGAGGAGTACAACTATGGCTACACCTTC.

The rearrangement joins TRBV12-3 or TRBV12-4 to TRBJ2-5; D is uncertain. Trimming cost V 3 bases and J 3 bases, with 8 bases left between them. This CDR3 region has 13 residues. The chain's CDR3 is CASSFLSEETQYF. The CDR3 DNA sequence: TGTGCCAGCAGTTTTTTAAGCGAAGAGACCCAGTACTTC.

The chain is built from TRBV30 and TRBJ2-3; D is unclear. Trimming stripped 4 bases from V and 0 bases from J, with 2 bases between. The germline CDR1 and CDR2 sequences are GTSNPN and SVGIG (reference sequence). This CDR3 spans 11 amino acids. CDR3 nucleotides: TGTGCCTGGACTAGCACAGATACGCAGTATTTT. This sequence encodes CAWTSTDTQYF.

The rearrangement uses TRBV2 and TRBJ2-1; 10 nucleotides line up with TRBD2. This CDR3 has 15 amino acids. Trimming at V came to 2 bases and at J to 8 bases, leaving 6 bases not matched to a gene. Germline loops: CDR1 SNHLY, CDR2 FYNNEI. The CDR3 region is CASSELAGAPHEQFF. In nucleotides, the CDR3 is TGTGCCAGCAGTGAACTAGCGGGAGCTCCCCATGAGCAGTTCTTC.

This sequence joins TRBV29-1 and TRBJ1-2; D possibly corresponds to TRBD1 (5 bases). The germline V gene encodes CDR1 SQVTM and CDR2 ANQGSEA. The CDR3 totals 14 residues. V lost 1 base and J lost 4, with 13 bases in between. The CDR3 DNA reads TGCAGCGTTGAAGTTAAAGGCAGGGTCTATGGCTACACCTTC. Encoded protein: CSVEVKGRVYGYTF.